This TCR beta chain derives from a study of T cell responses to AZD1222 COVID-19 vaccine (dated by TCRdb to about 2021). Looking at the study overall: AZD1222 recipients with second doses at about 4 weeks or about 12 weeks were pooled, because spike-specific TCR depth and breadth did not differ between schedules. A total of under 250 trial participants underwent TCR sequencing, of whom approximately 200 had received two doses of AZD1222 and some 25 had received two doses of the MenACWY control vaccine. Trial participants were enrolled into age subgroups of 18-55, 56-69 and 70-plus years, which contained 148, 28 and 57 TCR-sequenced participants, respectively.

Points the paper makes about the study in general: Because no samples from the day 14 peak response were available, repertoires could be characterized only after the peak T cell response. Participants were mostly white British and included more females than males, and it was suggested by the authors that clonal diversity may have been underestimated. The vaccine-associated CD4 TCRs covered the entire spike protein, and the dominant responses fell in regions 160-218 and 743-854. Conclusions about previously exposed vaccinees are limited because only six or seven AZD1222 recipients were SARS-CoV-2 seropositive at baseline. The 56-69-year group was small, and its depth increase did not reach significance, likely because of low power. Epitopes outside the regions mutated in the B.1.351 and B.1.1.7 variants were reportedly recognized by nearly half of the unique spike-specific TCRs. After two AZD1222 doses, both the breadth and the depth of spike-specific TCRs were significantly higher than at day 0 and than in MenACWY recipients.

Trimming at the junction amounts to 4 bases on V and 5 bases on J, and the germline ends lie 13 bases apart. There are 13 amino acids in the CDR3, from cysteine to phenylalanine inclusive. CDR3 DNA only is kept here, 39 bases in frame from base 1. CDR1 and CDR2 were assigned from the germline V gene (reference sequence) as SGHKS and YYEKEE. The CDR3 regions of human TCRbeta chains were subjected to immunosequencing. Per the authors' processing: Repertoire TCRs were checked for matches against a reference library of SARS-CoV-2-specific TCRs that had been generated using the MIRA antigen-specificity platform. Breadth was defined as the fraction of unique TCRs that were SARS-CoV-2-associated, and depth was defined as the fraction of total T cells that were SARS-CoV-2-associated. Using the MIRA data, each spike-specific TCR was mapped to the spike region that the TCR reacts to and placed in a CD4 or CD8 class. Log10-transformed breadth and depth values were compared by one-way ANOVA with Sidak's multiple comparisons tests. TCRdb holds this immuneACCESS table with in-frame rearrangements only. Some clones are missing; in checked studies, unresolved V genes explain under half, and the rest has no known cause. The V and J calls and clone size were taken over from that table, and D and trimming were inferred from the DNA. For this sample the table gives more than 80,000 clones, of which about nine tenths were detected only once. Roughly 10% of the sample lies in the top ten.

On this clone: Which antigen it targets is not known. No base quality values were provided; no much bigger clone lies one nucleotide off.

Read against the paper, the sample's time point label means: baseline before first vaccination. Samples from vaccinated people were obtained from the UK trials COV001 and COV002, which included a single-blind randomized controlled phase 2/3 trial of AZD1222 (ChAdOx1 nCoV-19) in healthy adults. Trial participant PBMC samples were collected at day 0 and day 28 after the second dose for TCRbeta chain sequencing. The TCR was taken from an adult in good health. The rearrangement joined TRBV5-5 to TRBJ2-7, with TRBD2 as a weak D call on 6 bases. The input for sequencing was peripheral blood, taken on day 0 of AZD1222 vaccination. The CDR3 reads CASSRPGAHEQYF. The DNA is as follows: TGTGCCAGCAGCCGTCCGGGAGCCCACGAGCAGTACTTC.